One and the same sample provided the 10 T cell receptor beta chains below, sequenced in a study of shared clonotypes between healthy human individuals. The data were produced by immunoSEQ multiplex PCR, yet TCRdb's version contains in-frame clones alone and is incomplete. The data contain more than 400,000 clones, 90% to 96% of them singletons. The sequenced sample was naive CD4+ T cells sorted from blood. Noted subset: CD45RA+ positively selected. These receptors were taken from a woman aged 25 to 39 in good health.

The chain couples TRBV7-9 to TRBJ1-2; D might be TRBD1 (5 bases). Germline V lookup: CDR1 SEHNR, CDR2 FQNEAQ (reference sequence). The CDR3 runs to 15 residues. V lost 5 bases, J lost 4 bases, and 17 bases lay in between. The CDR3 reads CASSTGSGGAYGYTF. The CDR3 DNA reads TGTGCCAGCAGCACTGGGAGCGGCGGGGCCTATGGCTACACCTTC.

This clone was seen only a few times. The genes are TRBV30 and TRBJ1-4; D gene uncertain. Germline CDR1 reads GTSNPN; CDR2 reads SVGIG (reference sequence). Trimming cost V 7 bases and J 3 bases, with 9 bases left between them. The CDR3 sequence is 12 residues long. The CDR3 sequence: CAFSPSNEKLFF. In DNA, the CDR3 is TGTGCCTTCTCACCATCTAATGAAAAACTGTTTTTT.

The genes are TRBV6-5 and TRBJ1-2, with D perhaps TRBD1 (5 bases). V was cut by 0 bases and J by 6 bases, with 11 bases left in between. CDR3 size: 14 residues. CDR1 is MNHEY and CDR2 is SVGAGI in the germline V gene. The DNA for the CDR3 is TGTGCCAGCAGTTACTCCGGGACCGCCAATGGCTACACCTTC. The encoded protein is CASSYSGTANGYTF.

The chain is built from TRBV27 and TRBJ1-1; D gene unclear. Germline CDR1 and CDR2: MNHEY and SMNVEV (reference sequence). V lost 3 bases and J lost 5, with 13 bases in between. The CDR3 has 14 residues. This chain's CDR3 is CASSFSGLSTEAFF. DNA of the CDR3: TGTGCCAGCAGTTTTTCTGGGTTAAGTACTGAAGCTTTCTTT.

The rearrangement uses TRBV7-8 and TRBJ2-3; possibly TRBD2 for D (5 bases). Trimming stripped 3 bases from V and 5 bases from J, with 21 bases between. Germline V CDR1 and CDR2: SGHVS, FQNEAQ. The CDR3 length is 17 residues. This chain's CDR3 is CASSLPVRAGPGDTQYF. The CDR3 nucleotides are TGTGCCAGCAGCTTGCCGGTACGTGCGGGCCCAGGAGATACGCAGTATTTT.

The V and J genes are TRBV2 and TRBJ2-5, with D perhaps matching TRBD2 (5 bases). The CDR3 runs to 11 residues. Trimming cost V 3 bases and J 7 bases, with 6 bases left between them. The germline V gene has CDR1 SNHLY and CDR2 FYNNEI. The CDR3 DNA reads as TGTGCCAGCAGTGACGAGGGGACCCAGTACTTC. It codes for CASSDEGTQYF.

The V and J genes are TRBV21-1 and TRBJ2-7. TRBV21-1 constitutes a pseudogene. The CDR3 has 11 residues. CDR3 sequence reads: CASSKGHEQYF. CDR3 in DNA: TGTGCCAGCAGTAAGGGACACGAGCAGTACTTC.

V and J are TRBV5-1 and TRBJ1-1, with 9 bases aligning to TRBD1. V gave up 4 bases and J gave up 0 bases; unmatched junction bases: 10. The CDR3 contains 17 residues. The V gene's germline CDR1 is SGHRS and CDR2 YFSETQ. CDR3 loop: CASSKGTGNTMNTEAFF. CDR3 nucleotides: TGCGCCAGCAGCAAGGGGACAGGGAATACTATGAACACTGAAGCTTTCTTT. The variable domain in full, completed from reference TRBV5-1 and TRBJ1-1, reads KAGVTQTPRYLIKTRGQQVTLSCSPISGHRSVSWYQQTPGQGLQFLFEYFSETQRNKGNFPGRFSGRQFSNSRSEMNVSTLELGDSALYLCASSKGTGNTMNTEAFFGQGTRLTVV.

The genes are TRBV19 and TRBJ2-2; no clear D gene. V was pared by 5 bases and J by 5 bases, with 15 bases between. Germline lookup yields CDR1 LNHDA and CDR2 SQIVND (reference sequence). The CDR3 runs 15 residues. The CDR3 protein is CASSPDLRRTGELFF. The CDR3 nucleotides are TGTGCCAGTAGTCCGGATCTGCGCCGGACCGGGGAGCTGTTTTTT.

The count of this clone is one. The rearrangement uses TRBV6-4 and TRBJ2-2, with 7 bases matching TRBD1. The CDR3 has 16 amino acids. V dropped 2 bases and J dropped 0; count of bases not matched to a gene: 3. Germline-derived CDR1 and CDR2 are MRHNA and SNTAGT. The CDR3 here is CASSDQGQPNTGELFF. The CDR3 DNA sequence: TGTGCCAGCAGTGACCAGGGACAGCCGAACACCGGGGAGCTGTTTTTT.